A selection of T cell receptor beta chains follows, all from one sample in a study of post-analysis software for immune sequencing data. Each CDR3 protein is one row after TCRdb ran MiXCR on the PCR reads. Of hundreds of thousands of distinct CDR3 sequences listed, 55% to 60% were seen once; the top ten hold 11%. Sequencing was carried out using blood. The receptors were gathered from a girl aged 2-10 years with multiple sclerosis. Both conserved end residues are trimmed from each CDR3. The size field is filled for only some rows; it gives once, few, many or a size class.

V gene: TRBV5-5
clone size: .
J gene: .
CDR3 protein: ASSFLDRGRETQY

V gene: TRBV18
clone size: few
J gene: TRBJ2-1
CDR3 protein: ASSPGGWNEQF

V gene: TRBV29-1
clone size: .
J gene: TRBJ2-7
CDR3 protein: SVRGGDSYEQY

V gene: TRBV5-1
clone size: .
J gene: TRBJ1-1
CDR3 protein: ASSLGESNTEAF

V gene: TRBV29-1
clone size: few
J gene: TRBJ1-4
CDR3 protein: SVERPGMGGKLF

V gene: TRBV20-1
clone size: .
J gene: TRBJ2-3
CDR3 protein: SARSAGTSITDTQY

V gene: TRBV7-2
clone size: few
J gene: .
CDR3 protein: ASRQGLEQY

V gene: TRBV5-1
clone size: .
J gene: .
CDR3 protein: ASSLGLAGDSETQY

V gene: TRBV9
clone size: few
J gene: TRBJ2-1
CDR3 protein: ASSVGLQRGQF

V gene: TRBV25-1
clone size: .
J gene: TRBJ2-5
CDR3 protein: ASSDEGREDQETQY

V gene: TRBV20-1
clone size: .
J gene: TRBJ2-7
CDR3 protein: SAGWSPYEQY

V gene: TRBV4-1
clone size: .
J gene: TRBJ1-2
CDR3 protein: ASSLSGTDYGYT

V gene: TRBV5-1
clone size: .
J gene: TRBJ2-7
CDR3 protein: ASSPWGTLYEQY

V gene: TRBV2
clone size: .
J gene: TRBJ2-1
CDR3 protein: ASSDPLAGTYYNEQF

V gene: TRBV7-3
clone size: few
J gene: TRBJ2-1
CDR3 protein: ASSWSGSSYNEQF

V gene: TRBV30
clone size: few
J gene: TRBJ2-3
CDR3 protein: AWSFTSGPTDTQY

V gene: TRBV3-1
clone size: .
J gene: TRBJ2-5
CDR3 protein: ASSQEAGRLSEETQY

V gene: TRBV6-2/TRBV6-3
clone size: few
J gene: TRBJ1-1
CDR3 protein: ASSYPMDGNTEAF

V gene: TRBV12-3/TRBV12-4
clone size: .
J gene: TRBJ1-2
CDR3 protein: ASKQDRNYGYT

V gene: TRBV10-3
clone size: .
J gene: TRBJ2-7
CDR3 protein: AISLGFTYEQY

V gene: TRBV4-1
clone size: few
J gene: TRBJ2-4
CDR3 protein: ASSQVGTQSNIQY

V gene: TRBV4-1
clone size: once
J gene: TRBJ2-7
CDR3 protein: ASSQRLAESYEQY

V gene: TRBV30
clone size: .
J gene: TRBJ2-1
CDR3 protein: AFLAGNYNEQF

V gene: TRBV7-2
clone size: .
J gene: TRBJ2-1
CDR3 protein: ASSLGLQGGQQF

V gene: TRBV2
clone size: .
J gene: TRBJ2-1
CDR3 protein: ASSESSGNYNEQF

V gene: TRBV12-3/TRBV12-4
clone size: once
J gene: TRBJ2-1
CDR3 protein: ASSFRTTYNEQF

V gene: TRBV7-6
clone size: few
J gene: TRBJ2-1
CDR3 protein: ASSVGARNDNEQF

V gene: TRBV20-1
clone size: .
J gene: TRBJ2-1
CDR3 protein: SARSGRAAEQF

V gene: TRBV28
clone size: .
J gene: .
CDR3 protein: ATDGQAPSEQY

V gene: TRBV13
clone size: .
J gene: TRBJ2-2
CDR3 protein: ASSLDQGTGELF

V gene: TRBV6-6
clone size: few
J gene: TRBJ2-1
CDR3 protein: ASREGGLAGYNEQF

V gene: TRBV20-1
clone size: .
J gene: TRBJ1-2
CDR3 protein: SAPTPGTGGYGYT

V gene: TRBV7-2
clone size: .
J gene: TRBJ1-4
CDR3 protein: ASSLGKQVPNEKLF

V gene: TRBV29-1
clone size: .
J gene: TRBJ2-7
CDR3 protein: SVEDRDRGLVYEQY